Listed here are 26 T cell receptor beta chains from one sample, sequenced in a study of Ad26.COV2.S vaccination and SARS-CoV-2 variants. Treatment: roughly 19 received Ad26.COV2.S at low or high dose, single or two shots; roughly five received placebo; per-sample allocation not given. The investigators took samples on day 63 after the first vaccine or placebo injection. Repertoires were generated with immunoSEQ multiplex PCR, while TCRdb's copy carries only in-frame clones and drops some. The table shows approximately 350,000 clones, with under 90% occurring only once. Sample: peripheral blood, taken in a trial of Ad26.COV2.S vaccine versus placebo. The source is a person aged 18-60 years who received the Ad26.COV2.S COVID-19 vaccine or a placebo.

This sequence joins TRBV5-1 and TRBJ1-2; the D is unclear. CDR3 length: 13 residues. Germline V gene sequence: CDR1 SGHRS, CDR2 YFSETQ. Trimming took off 1 base at V and 6 bases at J, with 10 bases between the two ends. The CDR3 spells CASSLTSSDGYTF. The CDR3 DNA is TGCGCCAGCAGCTTGACTTCCAGTGATGGCTACACCTTC.

The chain links TRBV20-1 to TRBJ2-7; D unresolved. V was pared by 5 bases and J by 2 bases, with 7 bases between. This CDR3 has 11 residues. Germline-derived CDR1 and CDR2 are DFQATT and SNEGSKA (reference sequence). The CDR3 coding sequence is TGCAGTGCTCGCGCCACCTACGAGCAGTACTTC. Translated: CSARATYEQYF.

This sequence joins TRBV12-5 and TRBJ1-5; D is unresolved. This CDR3 has 16 amino acids. CDR1 and CDR2 (germline): LGHNT, FRNRAP. The germline V and J ends were trimmed by 4 bases and 2 bases, with 15 bases remaining between them. The CDR3 loop is CASGSLALNGNQPQHF. In DNA, the CDR3 is TGTGCTAGTGGTTCCCTTGCCCTGAATGGCAATCAGCCCCAGCATTTT.

Of note for this clone: The identical CDR3 is also encoded by other nucleotide sequences in the sample. Here the CDR3 reads CASSLTGNTEAFF. CDR3 sequence (DNA): TGTGCCAGCAGCTTGACAGGGAACACTGAAGCTTTCTTT. The V gene is TRBV7-3, the J gene TRBJ1-1; weak D call: TRBD1 (6 bases). The CDR3 consists of 13 residues. Germline loops: CDR1 SGHTA, CDR2 FQGTGA. V shed 3 bases and J shed 1 base, with 6 bases lying between them.

The J gene is TRBJ1-6, the V gene TRBV7-3; the D gene is possibly TRBD1 (5 bases). Germline V CDR1 and CDR2: SGHTA, FQGTGA. The CDR3 covers 14 residues. V gave up 3 bases and J gave up 7 bases, with 10 bases separating them. Here the CDR3 reads CASSFQGGNSPLHF. The CDR3 nucleotides are TGTGCCAGCAGCTTTCAGGGTGGCAATTCACCCCTCCACTTT. Looking up the rest from reference TRBV7-3 and TRBJ1-6 gives the full variable domain: GAGVSQTPSNKVTEKGKYVELRCDPISGHTALYWYRQSLGQGPEFLIYFQGTGAADDSGLPNDRFFAVRPEGSVSTLKIQRTERGDSAVYLCASSFQGGNSPLHFGNGTRLTVT.

The rearrangement links TRBV4-2 to TRBJ2-3; a possible D gene is TRBD2 (5 bases). The length of the CDR3 is 16 residues. CDR1 and CDR2 from the germline V gene are LGHNA and YNFKEQ. The V end was cut by 0 bases, the J end by 3 bases, with 13 bases between. The CDR3 sequence: CASSQDLGLGTDTQYF. The CDR3 bases are TGTGCCAGCAGCCAAGATTTAGGACTTGGAACAGATACGCAGTATTTT.

The V call is TRBV7-9, the J call TRBJ2-5, with D unclear. V lost 8 bases and J 4 bases, leaving 8 bases between the germline ends. The CDR3 consists of 11 residues. The germline CDR1 and CDR2 sequences are SEHNR and FQNEAQ (reference sequence). For the CDR3, the DNA is TGTGCCAGCGGGCCTGTAGAGACCCAGTACTTC. Translating it yields CASGPVETQYF.

The table lists this clone with a few counts. This chain joins TRBV12-3 or TRBV12-4 and TRBJ2-2; no clear D gene. The CDR3 loop spans 13 amino acids. Trimming cost V 8 bases and J 1 base, with 8 bases left between them. Here the CDR3 reads CASYPQNTGELFF. CDR3 DNA sequence: TGTGCCAGCTACCCGCAGAACACCGGGGAGCTGTTTTTT.

V usage is TRBV15 and J usage is TRBJ2-3, with D maybe TRBD1 (6 bases). CDR1 is LNHNV and CDR2 is YYDKDF in the germline V gene (reference sequence). V lost 3 bases, J lost 6 bases, and 22 bases lay in between. The CDR3 loop spans 17 amino acids. The CDR3, as DNA: TGTGCCACCAGCAGTCAAACCAGGGGCGTAAACCCCGATACGCAGTATTTT. It specifies CATSSQTRGVNPDTQYF.

This clone has just a few counts. The chain couples TRBV28 to TRBJ1-2, with no clear D. Germline CDR1 MDHEN, CDR2 SYDVKM. There are 14 residues in the CDR3. Deletions cut 3 bases from V and 0 bases from J, with 8 bases between. This CDR3 reads CASSLVLANYGYTF. CDR3 DNA: TGTGCCAGCAGTTTGGTCTTAGCTAACTATGGCTACACCTTC.

On this clone itself: One junction end disagrees with the germline gene, perhaps due to a read error. The rearrangement joins TRBV19 to TRBJ2-2; 7 nucleotides line up with TRBD2. The length of the CDR3 is 14 residues. Germline V lookup: CDR1 LNHDA, CDR2 SQIVND (reference sequence). The DNA of the CDR3 is TGTGCCAGTAGAATAGCGGGTTCCACCGGGGAGCTGTTTTTT. It codes for CASRIAGSTGELFF.

This clone was seen a handful of times. This rearrangement joins TRBV7-9 to TRBJ1-5; D is unresolved. The CDR3 is 13 amino acids. The ends were cut back, 4 bases at V and 6 bases at J, with 10 bases in the middle. CDR1 and CDR2 (germline): SEHNR, FQNEAQ (reference sequence). The CDR3 loop is CASSSGPLQPQHF. The CDR3 coding sequence is TGTGCCAGCAGCTCTGGGCCGCTTCAGCCCCAGCATTTT.

This chain joins TRBV18 and TRBJ1-1; D not certain. CDR1 is KGHSH and CDR2 is LQKENI in the germline V gene. This CDR3 spans 15 amino acids. V was shortened by 0 bases and J by 0 bases, with 8 bases between the two germline ends. The CDR3 loop is CASSPPGRMNTEAFF. The CDR3 nucleotides are TGTGCCAGCTCACCACCGGGGAGGATGAACACTGAAGCTTTCTTT. Full variable domain (outside the CDR3, taken from reference TRBV18 and TRBJ1-1): NAGVMQNPRHLVRRRGQEARLRCSPMKGHSHVYWYRQLPEEGLKFMVYLQKENIIDESGMPKERFSAEFPKEGPSILRIQQVVRGDSAAYFCASSPPGRMNTEAFFGQGTRLTVV.

J is TRBJ2-7 and V is TRBV11-2; 7 bases align to TRBD2. CDR1 is SGHAT, CDR2 FQNNGV, per germline. CDR3 size: 16 residues. The trim removed 1 base at V and 0 bases at J, leaving 6 bases unmatched. CDR3 nucleotides: TGTGCCAGCAGCTTAGGTGTCGGGAGGCTCTCCTACGAGCAGTACTTC. Translated, it gives CASSLGVGRLSYEQYF.

The count of this clone is one. The chain couples TRBV4-2 to TRBJ2-7; 8 bases fit TRBD1. The CDR3 totals 15 residues. The V gene's germline CDR1 is LGHNA and CDR2 YNFKEQ. Trimming at V came to 4 bases and at J to 3 bases, leaving 8 bases not matched to a gene. The CDR3 is CASSLDRGIGYEQYF. The CDR3 DNA reads TGTGCCAGCAGCCTCGACAGGGGCATCGGCTACGAGCAGTACTTC.

V is TRBV7-3 and J is TRBJ2-5; 7 nucleotides line up with TRBD2. This CDR3 is 15 amino acids long. V lost 5 bases and J lost 5; bases outside the gene matches: 11. CDR1 is SGHTA and CDR2 is FQGTGA in the germline V gene. As DNA, the CDR3 is TGTGCCAGCAGCCCCTGGGGGAGGGCCGGGGAGACCCAGTACTTC. As protein: CASSPWGRAGETQYF.

Details on this clone: The sample holds other DNA sequences that translate to the same CDR3. The chain couples TRBV7-3 to TRBJ1-5; a weak D match, TRBD1 (5 bases). The CDR3 loop spans 13 amino acids. Germline V CDR1 and CDR2: SGHTA, FQGTGA. The germline V and J ends were trimmed by 5 bases and 7 bases, with 12 bases remaining between them. The CDR3, as DNA: TGTGCCAGCAGCCCTCAGGGTGGCCAGCCCCAGCATTTT. This encodes CASSPQGGQPQHF.

The chain has TRBV6-1 and TRBJ1-2, with D uncertain. Trimming stripped 2 bases from V and 3 bases from J, with 7 bases between. CDR1 is MNHNS and CDR2 is SASEGT in the germline V gene. The CDR3 spans 13 residues. The CDR3 region is CASSEQAHYGYTF. CDR3 nucleotides: TGTGCCAGCAGTGAACAGGCCCACTATGGCTACACCTTC.

The rearrangement links TRBV24-1 to TRBJ2-5, with 10 bases that match TRBD2. CDR3 length equals 18 residues. Germline V gives CDR1 KGHDR, CDR2 SFDVKD. The V gene end was trimmed by 3 bases and the J gene end by 0 bases; junction bases not matched to a gene: 9. CDR3 in DNA: TGTGCCACCAGTGATCCGACTAGCGGGCGACGCAACCAAGAGACCCAGTACTTC. This codes for CATSDPTSGRRNQETQYF.

The rearrangement links TRBV4-2 to TRBJ1-2, with D maybe TRBD1 (6 bases). This CDR3 region has 13 residues. The V and J ends lost 3 bases and 6 bases respectively, with 11 bases between them. Per the germline V gene, CDR1 is LGHNA and CDR2 is YNFKEQ. CDR3 amino acids: CASSHPQGHGYTF. The DNA for the CDR3 is TGTGCCAGCAGCCACCCACAGGGTCATGGCTACACCTTC.

The V gene is TRBV15, the J gene TRBJ2-1; 9 bases fit TRBD2. V lost 1 base and J lost 3; bases outside the gene matches: 4. This CDR3 contains 16 residues. Germline-derived CDR1 and CDR2 are LNHNV and YYDKDF (reference sequence). The DNA of the CDR3 is TGTGCCACCAGCAGAGGTAGCGGGGGCCGCTACAATGAGCAGTTCTTC. Protein product: CATSRGSGGRYNEQFF.

The V and J genes are TRBV7-9 and TRBJ2-5, with 8 nucleotides matching TRBD1. Unmatched junction bases numbered 8, after V lost 5 bases and J lost 0 bases. Germline CDR1 and CDR2: SEHNR and FQNEAQ (reference sequence). The CDR3 has 16 amino acids. CDR3 bases: TGTGCCAGCAGCGGGCACCCACAGGGGGACCAAGAGACCCAGTACTTC. It specifies CASSGHPQGDQETQYF.

The chain combines TRBV5-4 with TRBJ1-1; D may be TRBD1 (6 bases). Germline loops: CDR1 SGHNT, CDR2 YYREEE (reference sequence). This CDR3 is built from 14 residues. Trimming shortened V by 4 bases and J by 4 bases, and 14 bases separated the two germline ends. Written as DNA, the CDR3 is TGTGCCAGCAGCCTCCCTGACAGGCTCACTGAAGCTTTCTTT. Translating gives CASSLPDRLTEAFF.

This chain joins TRBV28 and TRBJ1-2; the D gene is possibly TRBD1 (6 bases). Deletions cut 6 bases from V and 3 bases from J, with 14 bases between. CDR1 and CDR2 from the germline V gene are MDHEN and SYDVKM. This CDR3 region has 14 residues. CDR3 coding DNA: TGTGCCAGCAGAGGCGGGGGCCGGTACTATGGCTACACCTTC. Protein product: CASRGGGRYYGYTF.

The chain couples TRBV27 to TRBJ1-2; D gene uncertain. CDR3 length: 14 residues. V was shortened by 3 bases and J by 4 bases, with 12 bases between the two germline ends. Germline CDR1 is MNHEY and CDR2 is SMNVEV (reference sequence). CDR3 nucleotides: TGTGCCAGCAGTTTGGGAGAGAGGAGCTATGGCTACACCTTC. Amino acids: CASSLGERSYGYTF.

By share, this clone counts as medium-sized (0.01 to 0.1%). The rearrangement uses TRBV24-1 and TRBJ2-2, with 11 positions matching TRBD1. The CDR3 spans 15 residues. V lost 7 bases, J lost 3 bases, and 3 bases stayed unmatched. Germline lookup yields CDR1 KGHDR and CDR2 SFDVKD. The DNA of the CDR3 is TGTGCCACCAGGACGGGACAGGGGGACACCGGGGAGCTGTTTTTT. Its protein is CATRTGQGDTGELFF.